This T cell receptor (beta chain) was documented in a study of human T cells and chemical hapten exposure. On the study more broadly: Diphenylcyclopropenone doses were given weekly to the scalps of patients across the approximately 24-week study. Notes on the study in general: It was expanded TCRs that formed significantly more large CDR3 similarity clusters than controls did.

Sample time point: patch test 3, about 24 weeks after DPC sensitization. Noted treatment: therapeutic diphenylcyclopropenone sensitization with weekly scalp DPC. Prior to application of each patch test, blood was drawn. Note on this clonotype: Antigen unknown.

Library preparation tagged each individual cDNA molecule with a unique molecular identifier. TCRdb independently ran MiXCR on the RACE reads; one entry per CDR3 protein. The table includes approximately 60,000 distinct CDR3 sequences, approximately 9.9% detected once. The sequence was obtained from a woman aged 25-40 years with alopecia areata. Some clones in this sample may be carry-over from other donors' samples. Here the sequenced sample was whole blood, taken in connection with sensitization to the hapten diphenylcyclopropenone (DPC).

CDR3 sequence reads: CASSQDPTRTTGNTIYF. CDR3 in DNA: TGTGCCAGCAGCCAAGACCCGACGCGGACGACTGGAAACACCATATATTTT. V gene TRBV3-2 combines with J gene TRBJ1-3. TRBV3-2 is noted as a pseudogene. The CDR3 sequence is 17 residues long.